Shown below are 8 T cell receptor beta chains from a single sample sequenced in a study of cytotoxic CD8 clonotypes in ibrutinib-treated CLL. The table came from immunoSEQ multiplex PCR; TCRdb's copy has only in-frame clones and leaves some out. The sample gives about 130,000 clones, over 75% of which show up once; around 2.1% is in the top ten. The specimen was PBMCs, collected after 24 months of ibrutinib treatment. The receptor source for this set is a human donor with chronic lymphocytic leukemia.

This sequence joins TRBV6-5 and TRBJ2-3; 8 bases agree with TRBD1. The length of the CDR3 is 14 residues. J gave up 4 bases and V 7 bases, and 7 bases lay outside the gene matches. CDR1 is MNHEY and CDR2 is SVGAGI in the germline V gene. This chain's CDR3 is CASTGQGAPDTQYF. CDR3 nucleotides: TGTGCCAGCACCGGACAGGGAGCCCCAGATACGCAGTATTTT.

The V and J genes are TRBV29-1 and TRBJ1-1; D remains ambiguous. The V gene's germline CDR1 is SQVTM and CDR2 ANQGSEA. The CDR3 extends over 15 amino acids. V lost 1 base and J 4 bases, leaving 16 bases between the germline ends. CDR3 sequence: CSVEGGKGKGTEAFF. The CDR3 nucleotides are TGCAGCGTTGAAGGTGGTAAGGGCAAGGGCACTGAAGCTTTCTTT.

The chain carries TRBV29-1 and TRBJ2-7; D is perhaps TRBD1 or TRBD2 (5 bases each). The V gene's germline CDR1 is SQVTM and CDR2 ANQGSEA. Trimming took off 4 bases at V and 3 bases at J, with 13 bases between the two ends. The CDR3 contains 13 residues. The CDR3 loop is CSVGEGLNYEQYF. The CDR3 DNA is TGCAGCGTTGGAGAGGGGCTGAACTACGAGCAGTACTTC.

The chain recombines TRBV7-3 with TRBJ2-3; D is perhaps TRBD1 or TRBD2 (5 bases each). The CDR3 spans 17 residues. V was trimmed by 5 bases and J by 1 base, leaving 19 bases between them. CDR1 and CDR2 from the germline V gene are SGHTA and FQGTGA. The CDR3 spells CASSNSRGVSGTDTQYF. For the CDR3, the DNA is TGTGCCAGCAGCAATTCAAGAGGGGTCTCGGGCACAGATACGCAGTATTTT. Variable domain in full (rest from reference TRBV7-3 and TRBJ2-3): GAGVSQTPSNKVTEKGKYVELRCDPISGHTALYWYRQSLGQGPEFLIYFQGTGAADDSGLPNDRFFAVRPEGSVSTLKIQRTERGDSAVYLCASSNSRGVSGTDTQYFGPGTRLTVL.

The chain recombines TRBV12-5 with TRBJ1-3; D gene uncertain. This CDR3 comprises 16 residues. Germline V gene lookup returns CDR1 LGHNT and CDR2 FRNRAP. V lost 5 bases and J lost 2, with 16 bases in between. The CDR3 protein is CASGENDPAAGNTIYF. The DNA for the CDR3 is TGTGCTAGTGGTGAAAACGACCCCGCGGCTGGAAACACCATATATTTT.

The rearrangement uses TRBV28 and TRBJ2-7; D perhaps matches TRBD1 (6 bases). The germline V gene has CDR1 MDHEN and CDR2 SYDVKM. Trimming shortened V by 10 bases and J by 7 bases, and 11 bases separated the two germline ends. The CDR3 is 10 residues long. In DNA form, the CDR3 reads TGTGCCACCTCCGACAGGGAGCAGTACTTC. Its protein product is CATSDREQYF.

This chain connects TRBV19 to TRBJ1-5; 8 bases align to TRBD1. With V trimmed by 8 bases and J by 4 bases, 7 bases remained unmatched. CDR3 length equals 14 residues. Germline loops: CDR1 LNHDA, CDR2 SQIVND (reference sequence). The CDR3 here is CASLRTGRNQPQHF. The CDR3 DNA follows: TGTGCCAGTCTCAGGACAGGGCGAAATCAGCCCCAGCATTTT.

The CDR3 region is CASSVVGQNTGELFF. In DNA form, the CDR3 reads TGTGCCAGCAGCGTAGTGGGACAGAACACCGGGGAGCTGTTTTTT. The V gene is TRBV9, the J gene TRBJ2-2, with D perhaps TRBD1 (6 bases). The CDR3 is made up of 15 amino acids. Trimming stripped 0 bases from V and 1 base from J, with 7 bases between. Germline V gene data show CDR1 as SGDLS and CDR2 as YYNGEE. Using reference TRBV9 and TRBJ2-2 for the parts outside the CDR3, the full variable domain is DSGVTQTPKHLITATGQRVTLRCSPRSGDLSVYWYQQSLDQGLQFLIQYYNGEERAKGNILERFSAQQFPDLHSELNLSSLELGDSALYFCASSVVGQNTGELFFGEGSRLTVL.